These T cell receptor beta chains were read from a single sample in a study of blood T cell repertoires in COVID-19. Clones were read by immunoSEQ multiplex PCR, and TCRdb kept only the in-frame ones, dropping some. The sample lists 250,000 to 300,000 clones, around 91% occurring once. Sequencing was done on a sample of peripheral blood. The receptors were gathered from a woman aged 60-75 years with COVID-19, enrolled during active disease. CDR3s include the opening cysteine and the closing phenylalanine or tryptophan. D genes are given only for firm matches. Rows give clone size only sometimes, using once, few, many, or a class for an expanded clone.

>TRBJ2-3|-|TRBV9|-
TGTGCCAGCAGCTCGGAACAGGCCCAGGGTACGCAGTATTTT
CASSSEQAQGTQYF
>TRBJ1-5|-|TRBV3-1/TRBV3-2|-
TGTGCCAGCAGCCAGGGCCAGGGCGGTCAGCCCCAGCATTTT
CASSQGQGGQPQHF
>TRBJ1-1|-|TRBV5-6|few
TGTGCCAGCAGCTTGGAAACCTATGAAGCTTTCTTT
CASSLETYEAFF
>TRBJ1-5|-|TRBV7-8|-
TGTGCCAGCAGCTTAGATCGGGGGGCAGGTCGGATTAGCAATCAGCCCCAGCATTTT
CASSLDRGAGRISNQPQHF
>TRBJ1-1|-|TRBV12-3/TRBV12-4|-
TGTGCCAGCAGTAACGGGGGAGCTGAAGCTTTCTTT
CASSNGGAEAFF
>TRBJ1-5|TRBD1|TRBV11-3|-
TGTGCCAGCAGCTTAGACAGGGACAGGGGCAATCAGCCCCAGCATTTT
CASSLDRDRGNQPQHF
>TRBJ1-2|-|TRBV9|-
TGTGCCAGCAGCGTAGACTCCAGGGTCGACTATGGCTACACCTTC
CASSVDSRVDYGYTF
>TRBJ2-1|TRBD1|TRBV11-2|few
TGTGCCAGCAGCCCCCGGACAGGGGGGGGGCTGAGCTCCTACAATGAGCAGTTCTTC
CASSPRTGGGLSSYNEQFF
>TRBJ2-2|-|TRBV24-1|-
TGTGCCACCAGTGACACAGCGAACACCGGGGAGCTGTTTTTT
CATSDTANTGELFF
>TRBJ1-2|-|TRBV3-1/TRBV3-2|-
TGTGCCAGCAGCCCAACTGGGGTAGGGGGTGGCTACACCTTC
CASSPTGVGGGYTF
>TRBJ2-2|-|TRBV9|-
TGTGCCAGCAGCAAGGACAGTAACACCGGGGAGCTGTTTTTT
CASSKDSNTGELFF
>TRBJ2-3|TRBD2|TRBV7-2|-
TGTGCCAGCAGCTTAGGGGTAGCGGGGGCCTCCGATCGCACAGATACGCAGTATTTT
CASSLGVAGASDRTDTQYF
>TRBJ1-4|TRBD1|TRBV7-9|-
TGTGCCAGCAGCCCCCTGGACAGGGCAATAAGTGAAAAACTGTTTTTT
CASSPLDRAISEKLFF
>TRBJ2-1|-|TRBV3-1/TRBV3-2|-
TGTGCCAGCAGCCAAGGGGTTGGGCAGGGCAAAGGTGAGCAGTTCTTC
CASSQGVGQGKGEQFF
>TRBJ1-2|TRBD1|TRBV19|-
TGTGCCAGTAGTGTGGACAGGGGGCTGTCGGGCTATGGCTACACCTTC
CASSVDRGLSGYGYTF
>TRBJ1-1|-|TRBV11-3|-
TGTGCCAGCAGCTTAGATGGGGGCATGGACACTGAAGCTTTCTTT
CASSLDGGMDTEAFF
>TRBJ2-1|TRBD1|TRBV4-3|-
TGCGCCAGCAGCTATGACAGGGGGCGCGCATTCTTC
CASSYDRGRAFF
>TRBJ2-7|-|TRBV3-1/TRBV3-2|-
TGTGCCAGCAGCTTCCAGGGCGGCCTCGGGCAGTACTTC
CASSFQGGLGQYF
>TRBJ1-1|TRBD1|TRBV6-6|-
TGTGCCAGCAGTAAATCAGGGGGCGTCGGTGAAGCTTTCTTT
CASSKSGGVGEAFF
>TRBJ2-2|-|TRBV7-2|-
TGTGCCAGCAGCTTACAGCGACAGGTGAACACCGGGGAGCTGTTTTTT
CASSLQRQVNTGELFF
>TRBJ1-1|TRBD1|TRBV11-2|once
TGTGCCAGCATGCCAACAGGGGGTGAAGCTTTCTTT
CASMPTGGEAFF
>TRBJ1-3|TRBD1|TRBV25-1|-
TGTGCCAGTTCCGGGACAGAAGGAAACACCATATATTTT
CASSGTEGNTIYF
>TRBJ1-2|TRBD1|TRBV6-5|-
TGTGCCAGCAGACGGGGACAGGGGAATGGCTACACCTTC
CASRRGQGNGYTF
>TRBJ1-2|-|TRBV9|-
TGTGCCAGCAGAACAGGCGGCTATGGCTACACCTTC
CASRTGGYGYTF
>TRBJ2-7|TRBD1|TRBV25-1|-
TGTGCCAGCAGTGAATATTCCAACCCAGGGGGCCGTACCTACGAGCAGTACTTC
CASSEYSNPGGRTYEQYF
>TRBJ1-1|TRBD1|TRBV5-1|-
TGCGCCAGCAGCTCGGACAGGGGGCGGGTATGGAACACTGAAGCTTTCTTT
CASSSDRGRVWNTEAFF
>TRBJ1-1|TRBD1|TRBV11-2|-
TGTGCCAGCAGGCAGGGGGCTCCGAACCCCATGAACACTGAAGCTTTCTTT
CASRQGAPNPMNTEAFF
>TRBJ2-5|-|TRBV12-5|-
TGTGCTAGTGGTTTGCCAGGGCCCCAAGAGACCCAGTACTTC
CASGLPGPQETQYF
>TRBJ2-1|-|TRBV6-6|-
TGTGCCAGCAGCATCGACAGTGACTCCTACAATGAGCAGTTCTTC
CASSIDSDSYNEQFF
>TRBJ2-1|-|TRBV20-1|-
TGCAGTGCCGGAGGGCAGTTCTTC
CSAGGQFF
>TRBJ2-1|TRBD2|TRBV13|once
TGTGCCAGCAGCTTAGGAGGTAGCGGGGGACTCTATCATGAGCAGTTCTTC
CASSLGGSGGLYHEQFF
>TRBJ1-4|-|TRBV5-1|-
TGCGCCAGCAGTGTACAGATAAATGAAAAACTGTTTTTT
CASSVQINEKLFF
>TRBJ1-6|TRBD1|TRBV27|-
TGTGCCAGCAGTTTGGGGACAGGTCGTAATTCACCCCTCCACTTT
CASSLGTGRNSPLHF
>TRBJ2-5|-|TRBV29-1|-
TGCAGCGTACACCGTACCCAAGAGACCCAGTACTTC
CSVHRTQETQYF
>TRBJ2-2|TRBD1|TRBV18|-
TGTGCCAGCTCGCCAGACAGGGCGGCCGGGGAGCTGTTTTTT
CASSPDRAAGELFF
>TRBJ1-2|-|TRBV9|-
TGTGCCAGCAGCGTAGGAAGGGGCCAGTTTGACTATGGCTACACCTTC
CASSVGRGQFDYGYTF
>TRBJ2-5|TRBD1|TRBV3-1/TRBV3-2|-
TGTGCCAGCAGCCAAGTACAGGGGGAGACCCAGTACTTC
CASSQVQGETQYF
>TRBJ1-1|-|TRBV6-2/TRBV6-3|-
TGTGCCAGCAGTTATGGGACAACTGAAGCTTTCTTT
CASSYGTTEAFF
>TRBJ1-5|-|TRBV14|-
TGTGCCAGCAGCCCCCTCGTCAGGGGAAAGCATCCCCAGCATTTT
CASSPLVRGKHPQHF
>TRBJ2-3|-|TRBV9|-
TGTGCCAGCAGAGCTCCCCCGGCGGGAAGCACAGATACGCAGTATTTT
CASRAPPAGSTDTQYF
>TRBJ2-5|TRBD1|TRBV6-6|-
TGTGCCAGCAGTCACAGGGGCGGACAGGGTTCAAGGGAGACCCAGTACTTC
CASSHRGGQGSRETQYF
>TRBJ1-5|-|TRBV7-6|-
TGTGCCAGCAGCCTACAGGCTTATAGCAATCAGCCCCAGCATTTT
CASSLQAYSNQPQHF
>TRBJ2-7|-|TRBV7-2|once
TGTGCCAGCAGCTCGGACTCCTCTTCCTACGAGCAGTACTTC
CASSSDSSSYEQYF
>TRBJ1-2|TRBD1|TRBV29-1|once
TGCAGCGCCACTCCGCGGACAGGGAACTATGGCTACACCTTC
CSATPRTGNYGYTF
>TRBJ1-2|TRBD1|TRBV18|-
TGTGCCAGCTCACCATCAGAGACAGGGATCTATGGCTACACCTTC
CASSPSETGIYGYTF
>TRBJ1-1|-|TRBV4-3|-
TGCGCCAGCAGCCGACAACCGGGACAGAACACTGAAGCTTTCTTT
CASSRQPGQNTEAFF
>TRBJ2-1|-|TRBV20-1|-
TGCAGTGCAAGTCAGGAACCCTCCTACAATGAGCAGTTCTTC
CSASQEPSYNEQFF